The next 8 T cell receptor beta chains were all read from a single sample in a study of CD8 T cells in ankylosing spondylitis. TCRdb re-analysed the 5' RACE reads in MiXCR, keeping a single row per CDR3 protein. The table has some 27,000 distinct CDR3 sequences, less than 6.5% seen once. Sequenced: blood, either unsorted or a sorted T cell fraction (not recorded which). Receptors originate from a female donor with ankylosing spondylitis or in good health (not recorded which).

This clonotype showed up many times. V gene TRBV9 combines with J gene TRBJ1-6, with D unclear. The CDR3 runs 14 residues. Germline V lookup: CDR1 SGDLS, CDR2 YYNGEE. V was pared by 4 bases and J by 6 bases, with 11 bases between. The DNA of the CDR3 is TGTGCCAGCAGCTATCAGGAGAGTAATTCACCCCTCCACTTT. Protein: CASSYQESNSPLHF.

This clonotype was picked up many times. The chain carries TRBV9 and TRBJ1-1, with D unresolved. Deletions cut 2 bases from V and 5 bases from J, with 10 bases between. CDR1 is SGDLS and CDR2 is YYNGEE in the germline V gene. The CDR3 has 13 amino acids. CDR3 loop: CASSVEVWTEAFF. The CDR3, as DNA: TGTGCCAGCAGCGTTGAAGTGTGGACTGAAGCTTTCTTT.

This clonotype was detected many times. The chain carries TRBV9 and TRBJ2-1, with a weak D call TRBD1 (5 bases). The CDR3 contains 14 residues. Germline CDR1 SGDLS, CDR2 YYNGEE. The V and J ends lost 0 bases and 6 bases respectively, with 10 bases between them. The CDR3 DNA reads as TGTGCCAGCAGCGTAGGGACAATGTCCAATGAGCAGTTCTTC. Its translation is CASSVGTMSNEQFF.

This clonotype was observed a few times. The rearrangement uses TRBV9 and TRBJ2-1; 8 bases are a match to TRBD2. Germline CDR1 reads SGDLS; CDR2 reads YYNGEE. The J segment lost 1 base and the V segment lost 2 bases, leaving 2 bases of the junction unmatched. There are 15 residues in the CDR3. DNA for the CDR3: TGTGCCAGCAGCGTTCTAGCGGGTTCCTACAATGAGCAGTTCTTC. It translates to CASSVLAGSYNEQFF.

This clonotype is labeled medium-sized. CDR3 bases: TGTGCCAGCAGCTTAGGGAGACCTAGCACAGATACGCAGTATTTT. The encoded protein is CASSLGRPSTDTQYF. The chain combines TRBV9 with TRBJ2-3; tentatively, D is TRBD2 (5 bases). From germline, CDR1 is SGDLS and CDR2 YYNGEE. This CDR3 spans 15 amino acids. Trimming took off 4 bases at V and 0 bases at J, with 12 bases between the two ends.

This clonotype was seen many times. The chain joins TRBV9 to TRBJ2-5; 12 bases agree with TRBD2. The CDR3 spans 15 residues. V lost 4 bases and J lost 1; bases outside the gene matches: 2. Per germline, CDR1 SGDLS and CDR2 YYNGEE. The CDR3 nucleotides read TGTGCCAGCAGCCGACTAGCGGGGGTCCAAGAGACCCAGTACTTC. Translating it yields CASSRLAGVQETQYF. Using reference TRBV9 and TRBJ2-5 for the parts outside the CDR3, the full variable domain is DSGVTQTPKHLITATGQRVTLRCSPRSGDLSVYWYQQSLDQGLQFLIQYYNGEERAKGNILERFSAQQFPDLHSELNLSSLELGDSALYFCASSRLAGVQETQYFGPGTRLLVL.

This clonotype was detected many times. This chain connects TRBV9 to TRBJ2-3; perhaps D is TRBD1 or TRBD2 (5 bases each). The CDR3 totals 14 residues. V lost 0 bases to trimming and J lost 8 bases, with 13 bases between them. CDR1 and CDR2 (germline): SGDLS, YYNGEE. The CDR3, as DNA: TGTGCCAGCAGCGTAGCTGTTGAGGGGAGTACGCAGTATTTT. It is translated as CASSVAVEGSTQYF.

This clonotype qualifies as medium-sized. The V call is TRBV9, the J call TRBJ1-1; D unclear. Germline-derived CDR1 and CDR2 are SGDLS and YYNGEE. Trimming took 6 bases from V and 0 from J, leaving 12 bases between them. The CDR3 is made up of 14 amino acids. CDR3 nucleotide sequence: TGTGCCAGCACCCGTGACTCACTGAACACTGAAGCTTTCTTT. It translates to CASTRDSLNTEAFF.